One and the same sample provided the 17 T cell receptor beta chains below, sequenced in a study of T-cell reconstitution after alpha-beta-depleted transplantation in children. Findings and caveats of the study: Expanded graft clones, several hundred of them, were reportedly the source of alpha-beta T cells about two months after transplant.

The TCRbeta library incorporated unique molecular identifiers. TCRdb processed the PCR reads anew with MiXCR; each CDR3 protein has one entry. This table holds tens of thousands of distinct CDR3 sequences, about 6.8% found once. For these receptors, no antigen is known. The sample in question was peripheral blood, obtained 60 days after TCRalphabeta/CD19-depleted stem cell transplant. The source of these receptors is a child younger than two who had a stem cell transplant for acute myeloid leukemia, so the T cells may come from the graft donor.

The chain uses TRBV10-3 and TRBJ2-1; possible D gene TRBD2, 5 bases. V was cut by 8 bases and J by 4 bases, with 27 bases left in between. This CDR3 contains 18 residues. The germline gives CDR1 ENHRY, CDR2 SYGVKD. The DNA for the CDR3 is TGTGCCATCTGCACCACGACCTTTTGGCGGGCGACATACAATGAGCAGTTCTTC. Protein sequence: CAICTTTFWRATYNEQFF.

This clonotype has ten or more counts. V gene TRBV6-5 combines with J gene TRBJ2-5; 8 positions match TRBD1. The CDR3 is 17 residues long. The trim removed 0 bases at V and 4 bases at J, leaving 10 bases unmatched. Germline lookup yields CDR1 MNHEY and CDR2 SVGAGI. CDR3 DNA: TGTGCCAGCAGTTACTCCGGGGCGGACAGGGTAGGAGAGACCCAGTACTTC. Translating it yields CASSYSGADRVGETQYF.

This clonotype was counted many times. The CDR3 DNA reads as TGTGCCAGCAGCTTAAATCGTCGGGTAAATGATGAAAAACTGTTTTTT. It codes for CASSLNRRVNDEKLFF. This chain connects TRBV11-2 to TRBJ1-4; no firm D call. V was trimmed by 2 bases and J by 6 bases, leaving 16 bases between them. The germline V gene encodes CDR1 SGHAT and CDR2 FQNNGV. CDR3 length equals 16 residues.

This clonotype was recorded many times. This chain uses TRBV7-9 with TRBJ2-7, with unresolved D. The CDR3 length is 15 residues. Germline CDR1 and CDR2: SEHNR and FQNEAQ (reference sequence). The V end was cut by 1 base, the J end by 4 bases, with 14 bases between. CDR3 in DNA: TGTGCCAGCAGCTTAGGTCTGGCGGAAGAGTACGAGCAGTACTTC. Its translation is CASSLGLAEEYEQYF.

In its sample, this clonotype was seen many times. V is TRBV2 and J is TRBJ2-5; the D gene is possibly TRBD1 (6 bases). Germline V lookup: CDR1 SNHLY, CDR2 FYNNEI. The CDR3 has 12 amino acids. V dropped 6 bases and J dropped 4 bases, with 9 bases sitting between them. The chain's CDR3 is CASSLQGETQYF. CDR3 sequence (DNA): TGTGCCAGCAGCCTACAGGGAGAGACCCAGTACTTC.

Many counts were recorded for this clonotype. The V call is TRBV6-5, the J call TRBJ2-2; D is perhaps TRBD2 (6 bases). Germline V lookup: CDR1 MNHEY, CDR2 SVGAGI. V was shortened by 2 bases and J by 5 bases, with 9 bases between the two germline ends. The CDR3 has 14 residues. CDR3 sequence reads: CASSYRRGTGELFF. The CDR3 bases are TGTGCCAGCAGTTACAGGCGGGGTACCGGGGAGCTGTTTTTT.

This clonotype was recorded at least ten times. The chain is built from TRBV7-9 and TRBJ1-1; D is possibly TRBD1 (5 bases). V was clipped by 4 bases and J by 1 base, with 16 bases between them. The germline V gene has CDR1 SEHNR and CDR2 FQNEAQ (reference sequence). The CDR3 loop spans 16 amino acids. The CDR3 spells CASSSLMTVTNTEAFF. CDR3 nucleotides: TGTGCCAGCAGCTCTCTGATGACAGTGACGAACACTGAAGCTTTCTTT.

Relative to its sample, this clonotype is medium-sized (0.01 to 0.1%). The genes are TRBV20-1 and TRBJ2-7; 14 bases agree with TRBD2. In germline, CDR1 is DFQATT, CDR2 SNEGSKA (reference sequence). V was clipped by 3 bases and J by 4 bases; unmatched bases: 11. This CDR3 has 17 amino acids. The CDR3 sequence: CSASGLAGGPITYEQYF. CDR3 coding DNA: TGCAGTGCTAGCGGACTAGCGGGGGGTCCCATTACTTACGAGCAGTACTTC.

This clonotype was recorded at least ten times. V gene TRBV29-1 combines with J gene TRBJ2-1; D is perhaps TRBD2 (5 bases). The CDR3 is 13 amino acids. The V end was cut by 4 bases, the J end by 0 bases, with 7 bases between. Germline V CDR1 and CDR2: SQVTM, ANQGSEA. This CDR3 is CSVGGSSYNEQFF. The DNA of the CDR3 is TGCAGCGTTGGTGGGAGCTCCTACAATGAGCAGTTCTTC.

This clonotype was counted ten times or more. The chain is built from TRBV28 and TRBJ2-7; no reliable D call. The CDR3 contains 12 residues. Germline CDR1 reads MDHEN; CDR2 reads SYDVKM. Trimming pared 6 bases from V and 3 bases from J, leaving 9 bases between. In nucleotides, the CDR3 is TGTGCCAGCAGACAGATGAACTACGAGCAGTACTTC. It codes for CASRQMNYEQYF. The full variable domain, with the rest looked up from reference TRBV28 and TRBJ2-7, is DVKVTQSSRYLVKRTGEKVFLECVQDMDHENMFWYRQDPGLGLRLIYFSYDVKMKEKGDIPEGYSVSREKKERFSLILESASTNQTSMYLCASRQMNYEQYFGPGTRLTVT.

This clonotype has a count of ten or more. This sequence joins TRBV29-1 and TRBJ2-1; 9 nucleotides agree with TRBD2. V trimming: 6 bases; J trimming: 1 base; junction bases outside the gene matches: 10. The germline V gene encodes CDR1 SQVTM and CDR2 ANQGSEA. This CDR3 is 16 amino acids long. CDR3 sequence: CSVSPPSGGSYNEQFF. For the CDR3, the DNA is TGCAGCGTCTCCCCCCCCAGCGGGGGGTCCTACAATGAGCAGTTCTTC.

There are many counts of this clonotype. The V call is TRBV7-9, the J call TRBJ1-5; tentatively, D is TRBD1 (5 bases). Germline CDR1 and CDR2: SEHNR and FQNEAQ (reference sequence). Trimming took 10 bases from V and 3 from J, leaving 16 bases between them. CDR3 size: 14 residues. The CDR3, as DNA: TGTGCCATCCAAGACGGGGGGGTCAATCAGCCCCAGCATTTT. It yields the protein CAIQDGGVNQPQHF.

CDR3 bases: TGTGCCAGCAGCTCAGGGGGATATGGCAATCAGCCCCAGCATTTT. Protein: CASSSGGYGNQPQHF. The rearrangement uses TRBV7-6 and TRBJ1-5, with 7 bases lining up with TRBD1. The CDR3 extends over 15 amino acids. Germline V gives CDR1 SGHVS, CDR2 FNYEAQ. With V trimmed by 4 bases and J by 2 bases, 5 bases remained unmatched.

This clonotype was detected ten times or more. The J gene is TRBJ2-7, the V gene TRBV20-1; no firm D call. CDR3 length: 16 amino acids. The germline gives CDR1 DFQATT, CDR2 SNEGSKA (reference sequence). The V gene lost 2 bases and the J gene lost 0 bases, with 17 bases spanning the gap. The CDR3 loop is CSARSEATYGSYEQYF. In DNA form, the CDR3 reads TGCAGTGCTAGATCTGAGGCAACTTACGGCTCCTACGAGCAGTACTTC.

The V gene is TRBV7-9, the J gene TRBJ2-7; 7 bases align to TRBD2. Germline CDR1 and CDR2: SEHNR and FQNEAQ (reference sequence). CDR3 length: 15 residues. The J segment lost 5 bases and the V segment lost 5 bases, leaving 12 bases of the junction unmatched. The CDR3 here is CASSPTGRENNEQYF. The CDR3, as DNA: TGTGCCAGCAGCCCTACTGGGCGGGAGAACAACGAGCAGTACTTC.

This clonotype was counted many times. The genes are TRBV12-3 or TRBV12-4 and TRBJ1-5; TRBD1 might be the D (6 bases). Trimming stripped 2 bases from V and 6 bases from J, with 11 bases between. The CDR3 loop spans 14 amino acids. The CDR3 protein is CASSLRDTLQPQHF. CDR3 nucleotides: TGTGCCAGCAGTTTAAGGGACACCCTTCAGCCCCAGCATTTT.

This clonotype was counted many times. CDR3 region: CASSWGAGNEQFF. In DNA, the CDR3 is TGTGCCAGCAGCTGGGGCGCGGGCAATGAGCAGTTCTTC. The chain joins TRBV11-2 to TRBJ2-1; perhaps D is TRBD1 or TRBD2 (5 bases each). This CDR3 region has 13 residues. Germline assignment: CDR1 SGHAT and CDR2 FQNNGV. Trimming pared 4 bases from V and 6 bases from J, leaving 10 bases between.